The following is a TCR beta chain sequence with its context. This record comes from a study of blood T cell repertoires in COVID-19. Clones were sequenced by immunoSEQ multiplex PCR, and TCRdb holds only the in-frame ones, with some missing. The table has 90,000 or so clones, roughly 88% seen once. Germline CDR1 is ENHRY and CDR2 is SYGVKD. The CDR3 runs 14 residues. V shed 6 bases and J 3 bases; nucleotides not matched to a gene: 6. This clonotype originated in a man aged 60 to 69 with acute or convalescent COVID-19. What was sequenced was peripheral blood. The chain combines TRBV10-3 with TRBJ1-2, with 8 bases lining up with TRBD1. The CDR3 sequence is CAIRRDRSDYGYTF. The CDR3 bases are TGTGCCATCAGGAGGGACAGGTCTGACTATGGCTACACCTTC.